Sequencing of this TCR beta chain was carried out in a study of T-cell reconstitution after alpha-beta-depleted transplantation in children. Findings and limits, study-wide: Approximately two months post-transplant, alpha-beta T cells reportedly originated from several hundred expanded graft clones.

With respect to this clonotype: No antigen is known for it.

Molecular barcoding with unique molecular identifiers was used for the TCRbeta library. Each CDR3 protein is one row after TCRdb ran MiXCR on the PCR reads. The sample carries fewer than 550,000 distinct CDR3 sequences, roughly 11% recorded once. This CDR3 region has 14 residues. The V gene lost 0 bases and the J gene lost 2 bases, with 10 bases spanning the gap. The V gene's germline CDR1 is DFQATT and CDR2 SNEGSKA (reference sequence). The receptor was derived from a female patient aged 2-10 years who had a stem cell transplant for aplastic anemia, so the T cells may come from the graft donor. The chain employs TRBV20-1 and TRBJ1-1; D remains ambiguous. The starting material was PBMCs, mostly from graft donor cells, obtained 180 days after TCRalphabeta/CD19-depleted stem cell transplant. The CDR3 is CSARDGPANTEAFF. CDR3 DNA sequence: TGCAGTGCTAGAGATGGGCCGGCCAACACTGAAGCTTTCTTT.